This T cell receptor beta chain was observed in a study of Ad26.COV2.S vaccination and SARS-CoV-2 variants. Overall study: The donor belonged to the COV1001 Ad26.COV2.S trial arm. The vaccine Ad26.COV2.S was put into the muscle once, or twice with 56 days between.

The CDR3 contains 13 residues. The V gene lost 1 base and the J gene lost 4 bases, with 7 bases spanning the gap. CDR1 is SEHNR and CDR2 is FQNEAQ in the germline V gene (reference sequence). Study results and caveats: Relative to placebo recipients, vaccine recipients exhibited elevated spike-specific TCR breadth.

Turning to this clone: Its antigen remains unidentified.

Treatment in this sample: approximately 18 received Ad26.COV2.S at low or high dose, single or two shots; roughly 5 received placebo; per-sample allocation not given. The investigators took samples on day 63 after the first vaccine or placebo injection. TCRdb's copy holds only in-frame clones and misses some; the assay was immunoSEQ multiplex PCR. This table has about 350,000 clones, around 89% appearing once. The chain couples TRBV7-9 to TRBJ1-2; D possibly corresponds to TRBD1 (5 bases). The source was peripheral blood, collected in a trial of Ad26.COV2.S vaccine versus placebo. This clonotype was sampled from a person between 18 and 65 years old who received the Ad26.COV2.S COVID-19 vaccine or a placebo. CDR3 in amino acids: CASSLETAYGYTF. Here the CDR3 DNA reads TGTGCCAGCAGCTTAGAGACAGCCTATGGCTACACCTTC.